This paragraph covers one T cell receptor beta chain sequence. Its cognate antigen has yet to be identified. The record has no base qualities; no much larger clone is one base away. Taken from the germline V gene, the CDR1 and CDR2 loops are SGDLS and YYNGEE. The CDR3 holds 13 amino acids from the cysteine to the phenylalanine. The sequence is cut down to CDR3 DNA, 39 bases in frame from base 1. V is reduced by 3 bases and J by 6 bases, leaving a spacing of 9 bases between them. This sample stems from a study of T cell clones after liver transplantation (dated by TCRdb to about 2019). Regarding the complete study: The samples were obtained from ITN030ST, a randomized trial that attempted immunosuppression withdrawal within 2 years after liver transplantation. Donor-reactive T cell clones were identified by TCRbeta sequencing after a pre-transplant mixed lymphocyte reaction and then tracked in post-transplant blood. As an antigen-independent comparator for donor-reactive sequences, third party-reactive TCRbeta sequences were also identified from pre-transplant MLRs. Three of the eight recipients were HCV-positive; the others were transplanted for non-autoimmune, non-viral indications. Until randomization at 12-24 months post-transplant, subjects were given standard immunosuppression, with no induction therapy. Tolerance meant complete immunosuppression withdrawal for at least one year without liver enzymes rising beyond twice the upper limit of normal. Blood samples were taken pre-transplant, pre-randomization before withdrawal, and post-randomization after full withdrawal or failed withdrawal. Of the 8 liver transplant recipients making up the studied cohort, 3 were classified as tolerant and 5 as non-tolerant. Overall study outcomes, separate from this receptor: In a couple of subjects, low numbers of available donor cells limited the measurable donor-reactive repertoire. Because no allograft tissue specimens were available, donor-reactive T cells may have migrated into the graft instead of being deleted. A significant post-transplant decrease in circulating donor-reactive CD4 TCRbeta sequences was observed in 5 of 8 subjects, irrespective of tolerance or HCV status. After accounting for repertoire turnover, donor-reactive detection was significantly reduced in 7 of 8 subjects for CD4 and 8 of 8 for CD8. Donor-reactive sequences decreased more than third party-reactive sequences, which suggests partial antigen-specific deletion that was not related to withdrawal success. Conclusions were preliminary, limited by small, heterogeneous patient numbers and non-standardized post-transplant time points.

Unstimulated PBMCs, after thawing, were stained for CD3, CD4 and CD8 and then FACS-sorted into CD3+CD4+ and CD3+CD8+ populations. All 8 studied subjects were randomized to withdrawal of immunosuppression. The Qiagen DNeasy Blood and Tissue Kit was used for isolation of genomic DNA. Frozen genomic DNA underwent high-throughput TCRbeta CDR3 sequencing by immunoSEQ, including PCR amplification, mapping, bias correction and internal controls. Turning to the authors' computational methods: Only productive rearrangements were retained, and each unique TCRbeta sequence was defined by its CDR3 nucleotide sequence together with its V and J gene. A sequence counted as donor-reactive only if the sequence showed at least 5-fold expansion in CFSE-low cells compared with unstimulated pre-transplant cells and had a frequency of at least 0.01%. Minimum frequency thresholds were set for each subject on the basis of the unstimulated sample with the lowest template count, so that a detection power of at least 90% was ensured. Jensen-Shannon divergence between the top 1000 TCRbeta sequences post- versus pre-transplant served as the measure of repertoire turnover. Two-sided Fisher's exact tests were used to test for changes in how often donor-reactive sequences were detected. In its TCRdb copy, this immuneACCESS table keeps in-frame sequences only and misses some clones. Where compared with another copy, unresolved V genes explain less than half of these, and the others have no known cause. That table gives V, J and clone size, and the DNA gave D and trimming. The sample table holds some 40,000 clones, of which about 86% were seen once. The leading ten clones occupy almost 2.5% of the sample.

The chain is encoded by TRBV9 joined to TRBJ2-2; no D segment can be confidently identified. The sequence was collected from a human patient who received a liver transplant. After a transplant, the graft donor may have provided part of the T cells. Here the sequenced sample was CD4+ T cells from blood, taken 24 months after liver transplant. The DNA sequence reads TGTGCCAGCAGCGGGGTTAGATCCGGGGAGCTGTTTTTT. This yields the protein CASSGVRSGELFF.